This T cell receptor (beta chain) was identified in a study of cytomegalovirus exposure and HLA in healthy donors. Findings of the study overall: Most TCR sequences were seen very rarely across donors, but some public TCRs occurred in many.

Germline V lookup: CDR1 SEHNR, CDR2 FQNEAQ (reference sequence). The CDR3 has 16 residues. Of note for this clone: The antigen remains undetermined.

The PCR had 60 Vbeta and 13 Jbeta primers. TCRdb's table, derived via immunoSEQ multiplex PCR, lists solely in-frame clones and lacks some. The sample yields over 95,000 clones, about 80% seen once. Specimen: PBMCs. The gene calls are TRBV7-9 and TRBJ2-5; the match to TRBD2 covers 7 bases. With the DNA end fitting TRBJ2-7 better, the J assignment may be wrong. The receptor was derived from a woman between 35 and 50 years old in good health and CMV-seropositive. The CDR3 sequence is CASSLVSGTTTYEQYF. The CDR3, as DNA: TGTGCCAGCAGCTTAGTATCCGGGACTACCACCTACGAGCAGTACTTC.